This entry concerns a single TCR beta chain. Repertoires were generated with immunoSEQ multiplex PCR, while TCRdb's copy carries only in-frame clones and drops some. The sample lists approximately 99,000 clones; just over 85% were seen once. The record originates from a study of blood T cell repertoires in COVID-19. The CDR3 totals 13 residues. Between the trimmed V and J ends, which lost 4 bases and 5 bases, there was a span of 12 bases. Germline loops: CDR1 SGHNT, CDR2 YENEEA. This TCR derives from a human donor in a cohort sampled during active COVID-19. The source material was peripheral blood. The V and J genes are TRBV11-3 and TRBJ2-7; perhaps TRBD1 as D (8 bases). CDR3 in amino acids: CASSYRGGNEQYF. CDR3 in DNA: TGTGCCAGCAGCTACAGGGGGGGTAACGAGCAGTACTTC.